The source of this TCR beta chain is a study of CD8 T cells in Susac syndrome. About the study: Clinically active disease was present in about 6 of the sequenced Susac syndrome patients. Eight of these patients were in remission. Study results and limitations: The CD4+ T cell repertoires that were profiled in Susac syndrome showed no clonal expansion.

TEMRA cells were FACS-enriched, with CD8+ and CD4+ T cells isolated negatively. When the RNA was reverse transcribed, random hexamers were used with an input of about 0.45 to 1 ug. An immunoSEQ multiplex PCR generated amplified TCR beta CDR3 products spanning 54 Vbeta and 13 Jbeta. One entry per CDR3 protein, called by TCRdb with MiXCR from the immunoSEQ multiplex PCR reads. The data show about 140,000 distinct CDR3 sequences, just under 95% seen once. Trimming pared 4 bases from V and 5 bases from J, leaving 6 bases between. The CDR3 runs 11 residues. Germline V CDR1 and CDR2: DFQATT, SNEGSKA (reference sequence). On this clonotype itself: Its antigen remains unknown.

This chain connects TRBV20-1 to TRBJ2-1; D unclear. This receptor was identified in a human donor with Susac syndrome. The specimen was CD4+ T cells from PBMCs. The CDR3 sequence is CSAIRDNEQFF. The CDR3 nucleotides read TGCAGTGCTATACGAGACAATGAGCAGTTCTTC.